This T cell receptor beta chain was recorded in a study of blood T cell repertoires in COVID-19. For the study at large: COVID-19 samples collected from the United States, Italy and Spain covered acute and convalescent phases.

CDR1 SQVTM and CDR2 ANQGSEA come from the germline V gene. This CDR3 is built from 13 residues. V lost 4 bases, J lost 4 bases, and 13 bases lay in between. Clones were read by immunoSEQ multiplex PCR, and TCRdb kept only the in-frame ones, dropping some. The sample lists approximately 150,000 clones, 84% occurring once. The chain is built from TRBV29-1 and TRBJ1-1, with a possible D match to TRBD1 (5 bases). The sample was peripheral blood. The clonotype was recovered from a human donor in a cohort sampled during active COVID-19. The chain's CDR3 is CSVVSPQGTEAFF. The CDR3 DNA is TGCAGCGTTGTCTCCCCCCAGGGCACTGAAGCTTTCTTT.